The T cell receptor beta chain described here comes from a study of T-cell memory formation after mild COVID-19 (dated by TCRdb to the early 2020s). Regarding the research as a whole: TCR sequence clusters from the two donors were found to be largely donor specific. In two donors, T-cell clones that expanded and contracted after mild COVID-19 were followed by sequencing TCRalpha and TCRbeta repertoires longitudinally. Two young, previously healthy adult volunteers, one female and one male, were included in the cohort.

Instrument used: Illumina NovaSeq 6000. cDNA libraries for TCRalpha and TCRbeta were prepared by 5'RACE using constant-segment primers, with sample barcodes and unique molecular identifiers added. RNA was extracted from every sample with Trizol reagent. Library amplification was performed in two PCR steps, and a second sample barcode and Illumina TruSeq adapters were introduced in the second step. Sequencing of the libraries was done on an Illumina NovaSeq, producing 2 x 150 bp paired-end reads. As for the original processing: Reads were demultiplexed and collapsed into UMI-guided consensus sequences with migec v1.2.7. Using mixcr v2.1.11, the UMI consensuses were aligned to TRA and TRB V and J templates and assembled into clonotypes. A clonotype was counted as expanded or contracted only if both edgeR and NoisET called the change significant, with noise models trained on biological replicates. For edgeR calls, the thresholds were a false discovery rate-adjusted p below 0.01 and a log2 fold-change of 1. As an exploratory analysis of dynamics, max-normalized trajectories of the 1000 most abundant clonotypes were examined with PCA combined with hierarchical clustering. Each responding clone was given a CD4 or CD8 phenotype based on the CD4+ and CD8+ repertoires, which had been sequenced separately. TCRdb handled the public reads itself, with Q25 trimming in fastp and clone calling in MiXCR, and kept productive beta chains. Identical CDR3 protein sequences are pooled into one entry, listed with their most common genes and DNA. What appears here as the V and J calls and clone size reflects TCRdb's work, not the paper's. The sample profile shows 300,000 to 400,000 distinct CDR3 sequences; approximately 27% of them were found once. The ten largest clones add up to about 13% of the sample.

The CDR3 goes from the cysteine to the phenylalanine over 16 residues. The kept DNA is CDR3 alone, 48 bases in frame from the first base. CDR1 and CDR2 are drawn from the germline V gene: SGHVS, FNYEAQ. Trimming leaves V shorter by 1 base and J shorter by 4 bases, with the junction holding 7 bases beyond the gene matches. This clonotype has only a few counts. It lacks a known antigen. No much larger clone exists at a distance of one base, and base qualities are not known. General study outcomes and caveats: SARS-CoV-2 specificity of the second-wave clones peaking on day 37 was not confirmed. Clones contracting from day 15 to 85 had balanced CD4/CD8 phenotypes, while a second wave expanding from day 15 to 37 was biased towards CD4+. The study included only a couple of mild cases, and larger cohorts that include severe cases with pre-infection samples were judged to be necessary. Contracting CD4+ clones were found mainly in CM and EM memory subsets, while CD8+ clones were enriched in EMRA. The detection of some responding clones in pre-infection memory suggests that pre-existing cross-reactive memory T cells joined the SARS-CoV-2 response.

PBMCs were isolated by Ficoll-Paque density gradient centrifugation. The sample was PBMCs or a T cell subset sorted from them (not recorded which). The TCR was taken from an adult woman who had mild COVID-19 (a few samples of this study predate the infection). The sample titles of this study are shuffled in the database, so cell type and time point are left out; the donor was told from shared clones. Recombination linked TRBV7-6 to TRBJ2-1; 7 of the junction bases match TRBD2. The nucleotide sequence is given as TGTGCCAGCAGCTTAGAAGTTCTAGCGGCATACAATGAGCAGTTCTTC. Its product reads: CASSLEVLAAYNEQFF.